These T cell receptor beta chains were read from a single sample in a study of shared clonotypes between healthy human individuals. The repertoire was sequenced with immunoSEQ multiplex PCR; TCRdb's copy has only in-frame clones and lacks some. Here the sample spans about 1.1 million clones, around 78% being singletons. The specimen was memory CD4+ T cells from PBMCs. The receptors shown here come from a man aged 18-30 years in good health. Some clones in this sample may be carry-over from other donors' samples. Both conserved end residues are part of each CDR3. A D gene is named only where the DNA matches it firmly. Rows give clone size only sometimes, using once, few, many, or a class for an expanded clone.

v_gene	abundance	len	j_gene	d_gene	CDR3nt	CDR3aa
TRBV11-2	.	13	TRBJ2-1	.	TGTGCCAGCAGCTTAGGTTTGGGGAATGAGCAGTTCTTC	CASSLGLGNEQFF
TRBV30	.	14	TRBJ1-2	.	TGTGCCGGGGGGACGTCGCGAATAGGGTATGGCTACACCTTC	CAGGTSRIGYGYTF
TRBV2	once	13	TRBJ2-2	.	TGTGTCCTAGGTGGGACTGACACCGGGGAGCTGTTTTTT	CVLGGTDTGELFF
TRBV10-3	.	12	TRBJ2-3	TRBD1	TGTGCCATCAGTACCCCGGGACAGGGGGTGATTTTT	CAISTPGQGVIF
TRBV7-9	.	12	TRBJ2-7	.	TGTGCCAGCAGCCAGGGACTCTACGAGCAGTACTTC	CASSQGLYEQYF
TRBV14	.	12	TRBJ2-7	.	TGTGCCAGCAGCACACGAAGGGGGGCGCAGTACTTC	CASSTRRGAQYF
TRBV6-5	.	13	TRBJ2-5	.	TGTGCCAGCTTCGAGGGGGGGCCGGGGACCCAGTACTTC	CASFEGGPGTQYF
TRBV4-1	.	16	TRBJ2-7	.	TGCGCCAGCAGCCAAGGGGGGCGGGATACCAACTACGAGCAGTACTTC	CASSQGGRDTNYEQYF
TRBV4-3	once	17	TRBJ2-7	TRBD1	TGCGCCAGCAGCCAAGATAGGGCGGGACAGGGGACCTACGAGCAGTACTTC	CASSQDRAGQGTYEQYF
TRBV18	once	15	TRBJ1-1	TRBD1	TGTGCCAGCTCACGGTGGACAGGGGGCGAGGATGAAGCTTTCTTT	CASSRWTGGEDEAFF
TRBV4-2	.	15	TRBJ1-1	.	TGTGCCAGCAGCCAAGCTCAGGGGAGGGACACTGAAGCTTTCTTT	CASSQAQGRDTEAFF
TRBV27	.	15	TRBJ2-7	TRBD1	TGTGCCAGCAGTTTAAAGGGGACAGGGACCTACGAGCAGTACTTC	CASSLKGTGTYEQYF
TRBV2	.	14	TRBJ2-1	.	TGTGCCAGCAGTGATTGGGCTAGTATTTCTGAGCAGTTCTTC	CASSDWASISEQFF
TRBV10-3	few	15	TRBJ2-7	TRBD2	TGTGCCATCAGTGGGGGTAGCGGGAGATCGGGCGAGCAGTACTTC	CAISGGSGRSGEQYF
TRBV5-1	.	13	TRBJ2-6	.	TGCGCCAGCAGCTTAATCGAACAGGGCTCCCCGTCTTTC	CASSLIEQGSPSF
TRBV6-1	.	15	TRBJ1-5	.	TGTGCCAGCAGTGAAGAGGGGCAGGGCCATCAGCCCCAGCATTTT	CASSEEGQGHQPQHF
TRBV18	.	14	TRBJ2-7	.	TGTGCCAGCTCCCCGCTGCCAGGGGCGGGGGAGCAGTACTTC	CASSPLPGAGEQYF
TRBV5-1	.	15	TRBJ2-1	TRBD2	TGCGCCAGCAGCGCCCTAGCGGGCTCCTACAATGAGCAGTTCTTC	CASSALAGSYNEQFF
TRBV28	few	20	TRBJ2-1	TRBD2	TGTGCCAGCAGTGCAAAGACAGGGTGGGGGTCTAGCGGGAATCGCAATGAGCAGTTCTTC	CASSAKTGWGSSGNRNEQFF
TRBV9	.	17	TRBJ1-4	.	TGTGCCAGCAGCGTAGGTTCGTCTTGGGGAACTAATGAAAAACTGTTTTTT	CASSVGSSWGTNEKLFF
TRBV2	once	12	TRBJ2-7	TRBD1	TGTGCCAGCGGACAGGTCTACTACGAGCAGTACTTC	CASGQVYYEQYF
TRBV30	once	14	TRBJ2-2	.	TGTGCCTGGAGTGTCCCGACAGGCACCAAGGAGCTGTTTTTT	CAWSVPTGTKELFF
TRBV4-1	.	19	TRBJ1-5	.	TGCGCCAGCAGCCAAATTGCCCCCCAGGGGACGGGTAGCAATCAGCCCCAGCATTTT	CASSQIAPQGTGSNQPQHF
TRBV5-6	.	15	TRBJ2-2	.	TGTGCCAGCAGCTTGGGGACTATCCTGTCGGGGGAGCTGTTTTTT	CASSLGTILSGELFF
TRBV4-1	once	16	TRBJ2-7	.	TGCGCCAGCAGCCCGAGCTCGGGCAGGAGACCCTACGAGCAGTACTTC	CASSPSSGRRPYEQYF